This T cell receptor (beta chain) originates from a study of T-cell memory formation after mild COVID-19. Study-wide context: For the most part, TCR clusters were specific to one donor.

The germline gives CDR1 SGHTA, CDR2 FQGNSA. The CDR3 loop spans 14 amino acids. With 5 bases removed from V and 5 bases from J, the gap between germline ends came to 15 bases. 5'RACE primed from the constant segment yielded TCR alpha and TCR beta cDNA libraries bearing sample barcodes and UMIs. TCRdb used MiXCR to reprocess the 5' RACE reads, holding one entry per CDR3 protein. The sample includes 350,000 to 450,000 distinct CDR3 sequences, 13% to 15% of them seen just once. V and J are TRBV7-2 and TRBJ2-5; D unclear. The receptor was derived from a young man who had mild COVID-19 (a few samples of this study predate the infection). Cell type and time point are not known. The specimen sequenced was PBMCs or a T cell subset sorted from them (not recorded which). The CDR3 loop is CASSPAWGGETQYF. In nucleotides, the CDR3 is TGTGCCAGCAGCCCGGCGTGGGGTGGGGAGACCCAGTACTTC. Drawing the rest from reference TRBV7-2 and TRBJ2-5, the complete variable domain is GAGVSQSPSNKVTEKGKDVELRCDPISGHTALYWYRQSLGQGLEFLIYFQGNSAPDKSGLPSDRFSAERTGGSVSTLTIQRTQQEDSAVYLCASSPAWGGETQYFGPGTRLLVL.